These 2 T cell receptor beta chains originate from one sample sequenced in a study of blood T cell dynamics during melanoma immunotherapy. Sequenced by immunoSEQ multiplex PCR; TCRdb stores in-frame clones only, minus some. The table has approximately 10,000 clones, about nine tenths seen once. The time point is: week 3, after first cycle of checkpoint inhibitor. The specimen was blood, collected from a patient treated with checkpoint blockade. These receptors were taken from a human donor with melanoma.

The rearrangement uses TRBV27 and TRBJ1-2, with D perhaps TRBD1 (5 bases). The CDR3 spans 15 residues. V was trimmed by 2 bases and J by 0 bases, leaving 10 bases between them. The germline V gene encodes CDR1 MNHEY and CDR2 SMNVEV (reference sequence). The CDR3 sequence is CASSLGGAPNYGYTF. DNA of the CDR3: TGTGCCAGCAGTTTAGGAGGGGCGCCTAACTATGGCTACACCTTC.

The gene calls are TRBV19 and TRBJ2-1; the D call may be TRBD1 or TRBD2 (6 bases each). CDR1 and CDR2 (germline): LNHDA, SQIVND (reference sequence). V gave up 7 bases and J gave up 7 bases, with 20 bases separating them. The CDR3 loop spans 15 amino acids. CDR3 coding DNA: TGTGCCAGTAATCTAAGGGGGGCAGGGAGGAATGAGCAGTTCTTC. Its protein is CASNLRGAGRNEQFF.